The 5 T cell receptor beta chains given below trace back to one sample, sequenced in a study of blood T cells in healthy people across ages. Primers used in a second PCR of about 6 to 11 cycles were a sample-barcoded 5' primer and a J-beta primer mix. Using its own MiXCR run on the 5' RACE reads, TCRdb lists one record per CDR3 protein. Of about 1,600,000 distinct CDR3 sequences listed, approximately 40% were seen once; the top ten hold under 8%. The sample comprised blood. The receptors here all came from a young woman in good health.

This chain joins TRBV7-8 and TRBJ2-7; D may be TRBD2 (6 bases). CDR1 and CDR2 (germline): SGHVS, FQNEAQ. The CDR3 has 14 amino acids. The V gene lost 8 bases and the J gene lost 2 bases, with 16 bases spanning the gap. This CDR3 reads CASVLRGETYEQYF. For the CDR3, the DNA is TGTGCCAGCGTCCTACGCGGGGAAACCTACGAGCAGTACTTC.

The J gene is TRBJ1-5, the V gene TRBV15; 9 bases are shared with TRBD1. V shed 1 base and J 7 bases; nucleotides not matched to a gene: 11. The germline V gene has CDR1 LNHNV and CDR2 YYDKDF (reference sequence). The CDR3 sequence is 17 residues long. The CDR3 nucleotides read TGTGCCACCAGCAGAGGCCTCATACAGGGGGCGAGGCAGCCCCAGCATTTT. Translated, it gives CATSRGLIQGARQPQHF. Variable domain in full (rest from reference TRBV15 and TRBJ1-5): DAMVIQNPRYQVTQFGKPVTLSCSQTLNHNVMYWYQQKSSQAPKLLFHYYDKDFNNEADTPDNFQSRRPNTSFCFLDIRSPGLGDTAMYLCATSRGLIQGARQPQHFGDGTRLSIL.

This clonotype occurred a few times. As DNA, the CDR3 is TGCGCCAGCAGCTTGGGGGACTTCACCGGGGAGCTGTTTTTT. Protein sequence: CASSLGDFTGELFF. The chain combines TRBV5-1 with TRBJ2-2, with D perhaps TRBD2 (6 bases). This CDR3 has 14 amino acids. Trimming cost V 0 bases and J 4 bases, with 7 bases left between them. Germline CDR1 reads SGHRS; CDR2 reads YFSETQ.

The chain employs TRBV7-9 and TRBJ1-1; possible D gene TRBD1, 5 bases. The CDR3 totals 11 residues. V was clipped by 8 bases and J by 9 bases, with 13 bases between them. Germline V CDR1 and CDR2: SEHNR, FQNEAQ (reference sequence). The CDR3 loop reads CASEGSEQAFF. The CDR3 region has the DNA TGTGCCAGCGAGGGGTCTGAGCAAGCTTTCTTT.

This clonotype was seen more than once but under ten times. The chain couples TRBV29-1 to TRBJ2-3; the match to TRBD1 covers 8 bases. The CDR3 covers 13 residues. V dropped 6 bases and J dropped 3; count of bases not matched to a gene: 5. Germline lookup yields CDR1 SQVTM and CDR2 ANQGSEA. The CDR3 coding sequence is TGCAGCGTAAAACGACAGGGGACAGATACGCAGTATTTT. It yields the protein CSVKRQGTDTQYF.